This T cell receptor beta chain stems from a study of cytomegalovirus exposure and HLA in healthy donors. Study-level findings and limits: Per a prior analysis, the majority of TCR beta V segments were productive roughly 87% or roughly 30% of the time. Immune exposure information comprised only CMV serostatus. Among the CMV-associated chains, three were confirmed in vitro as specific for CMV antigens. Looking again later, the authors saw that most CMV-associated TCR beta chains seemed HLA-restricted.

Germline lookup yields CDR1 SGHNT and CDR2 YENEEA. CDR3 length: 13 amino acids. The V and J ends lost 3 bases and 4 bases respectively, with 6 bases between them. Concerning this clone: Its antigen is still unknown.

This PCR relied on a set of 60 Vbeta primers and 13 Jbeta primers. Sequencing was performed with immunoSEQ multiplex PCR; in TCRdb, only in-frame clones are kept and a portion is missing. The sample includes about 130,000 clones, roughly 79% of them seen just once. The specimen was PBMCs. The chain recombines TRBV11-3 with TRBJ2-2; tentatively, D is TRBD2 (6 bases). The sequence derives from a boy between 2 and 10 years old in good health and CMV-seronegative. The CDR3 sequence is CASSLGGTGELFF. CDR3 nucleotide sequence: TGTGCCAGCAGCTTGGGGGGCACCGGGGAGCTGTTTTTT.